This TCR beta chain was captured by sequencing in a study of control samples from healthy donors and cancer patients. This clone was observed a single time. Produced via immunoSEQ multiplex PCR; TCRdb's table is partial and in-frame only. The sample consists of roughly 88,000 clones, 91% of them appearing once. Germline trimming cut 2 bases from V and 7 bases from J; bases unmatched to any gene: 11. Germline V lookup: CDR1 MNHNY, CDR2 SVGAGI (reference sequence). This CDR3 contains 16 residues. The V call is TRBV6-6, the J call TRBJ1-5, with 7 bases fitting TRBD1. This TCR came from a woman in her twenties or thirties in good health. Sequencing was carried out using blood. The CDR3 reads CASSYGNRGPGQPQHF. The CDR3 DNA is TGTGCCAGCAGTTACGGCAACAGGGGTCCGGGGCAGCCCCAGCATTTT.